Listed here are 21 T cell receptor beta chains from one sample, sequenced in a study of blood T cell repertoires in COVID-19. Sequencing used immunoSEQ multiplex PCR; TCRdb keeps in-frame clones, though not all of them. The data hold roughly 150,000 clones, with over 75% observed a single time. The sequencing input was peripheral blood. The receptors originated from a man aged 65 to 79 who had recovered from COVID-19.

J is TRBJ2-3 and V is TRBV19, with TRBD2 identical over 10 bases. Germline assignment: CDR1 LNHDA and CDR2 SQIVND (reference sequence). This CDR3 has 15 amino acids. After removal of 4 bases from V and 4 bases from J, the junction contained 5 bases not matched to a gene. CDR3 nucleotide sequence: TGTGCCAGTAGTACTAGCGGGAGCGGGGCAGATACGCAGTATTTT. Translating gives CASSTSGSGADTQYF.

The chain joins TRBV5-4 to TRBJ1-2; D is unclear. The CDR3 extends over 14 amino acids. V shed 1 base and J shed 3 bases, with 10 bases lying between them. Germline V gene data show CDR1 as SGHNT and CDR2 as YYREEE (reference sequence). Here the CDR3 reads CASSLSQRDYGYTF. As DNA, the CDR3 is TGTGCCAGCAGCTTGTCACAGCGGGACTATGGCTACACCTTC.

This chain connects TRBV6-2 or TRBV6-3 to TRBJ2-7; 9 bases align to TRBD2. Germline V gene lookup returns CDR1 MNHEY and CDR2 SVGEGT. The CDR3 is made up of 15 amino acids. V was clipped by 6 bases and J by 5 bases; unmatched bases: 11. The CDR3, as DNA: TGTGCCAGCAGCCGTCCTAAGGGACTAGCAGACGAGCAGTACTTC. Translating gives CASSRPKGLADEQYF.

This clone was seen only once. The CDR3 sequence is CASSQDPPGGGSGDEQFF. The CDR3 nucleotides read TGTGCCAGCAGCCAAGATCCTCCCGGGGGAGGGAGTGGCGATGAGCAGTTCTTC. The chain couples TRBV3-1 (or the pseudogene TRBV3-2) to TRBJ2-1, with TRBD2 matching over 7 bases. The germline CDR1 and CDR2 sequences are LGHDT and YNNKEL (reference sequence). The V segment lost 0 bases and the J segment 8 bases; nucleotides outside the gene matches: 16. The CDR3 spans 18 residues.

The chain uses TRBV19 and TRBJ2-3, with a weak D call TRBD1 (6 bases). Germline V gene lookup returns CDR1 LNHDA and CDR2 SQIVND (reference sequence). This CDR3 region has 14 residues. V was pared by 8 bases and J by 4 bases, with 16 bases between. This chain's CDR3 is CASRAGVMADTQYF. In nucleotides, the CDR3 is TGTGCCAGTCGGGCAGGGGTGATGGCAGATACGCAGTATTTT.

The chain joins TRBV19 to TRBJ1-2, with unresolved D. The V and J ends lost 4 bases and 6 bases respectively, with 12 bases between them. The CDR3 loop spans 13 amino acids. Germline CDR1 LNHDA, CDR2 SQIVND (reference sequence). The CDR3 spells CASSTQYRDGYTF. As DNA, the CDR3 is TGTGCCAGTAGTACTCAGTACAGAGATGGCTACACCTTC.

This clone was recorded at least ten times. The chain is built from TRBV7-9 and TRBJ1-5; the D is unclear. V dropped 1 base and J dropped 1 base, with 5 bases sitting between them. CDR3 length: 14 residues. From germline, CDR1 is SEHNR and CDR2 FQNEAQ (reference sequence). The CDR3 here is CASSLGESNQPQHF. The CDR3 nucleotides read TGTGCCAGCAGCTTAGGTGAGAGCAATCAGCCCCAGCATTTT.

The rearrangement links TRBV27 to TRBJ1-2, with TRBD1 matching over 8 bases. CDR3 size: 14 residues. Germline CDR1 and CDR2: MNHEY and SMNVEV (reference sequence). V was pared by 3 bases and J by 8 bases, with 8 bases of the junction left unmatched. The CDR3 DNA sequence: TGTGCCAGCAGTTTCTTAGGACAGGGTATGGGCTACACCTTC. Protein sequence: CASSFLGQGMGYTF.

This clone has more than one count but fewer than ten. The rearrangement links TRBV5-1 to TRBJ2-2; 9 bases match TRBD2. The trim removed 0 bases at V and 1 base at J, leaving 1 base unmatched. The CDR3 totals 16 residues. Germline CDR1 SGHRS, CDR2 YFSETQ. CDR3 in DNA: TGCGCCAGCAGCTTGGGACTAGCGGTGAACACCGGGGAGCTGTTTTTT. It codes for CASSLGLAVNTGELFF.

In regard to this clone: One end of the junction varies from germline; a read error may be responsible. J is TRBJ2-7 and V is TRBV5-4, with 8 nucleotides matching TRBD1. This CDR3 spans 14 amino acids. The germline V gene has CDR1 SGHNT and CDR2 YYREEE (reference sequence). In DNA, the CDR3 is TGTGCCAGCAGCCTGGGACAGGAGATCCAATTGAGGGACTTC. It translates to CASSLGQEIQLRDF.

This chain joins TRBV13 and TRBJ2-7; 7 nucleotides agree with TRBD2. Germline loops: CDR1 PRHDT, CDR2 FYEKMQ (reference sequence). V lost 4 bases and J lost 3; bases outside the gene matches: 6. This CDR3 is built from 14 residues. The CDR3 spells CASSYGGSNYEQYF. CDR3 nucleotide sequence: TGTGCCAGCAGCTATGGCGGGAGCAACTACGAGCAGTACTTC. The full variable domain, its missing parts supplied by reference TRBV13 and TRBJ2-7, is AAGVIQSPRHLIKEKRETATLKCYPIPRHDTVYWYQQGPGQDPQFLISFYEKMQSDKGSIPDRFSAQQFSDYHSELNMSSLELGDSALYFCASSYGGSNYEQYFGPGTRLTVT.

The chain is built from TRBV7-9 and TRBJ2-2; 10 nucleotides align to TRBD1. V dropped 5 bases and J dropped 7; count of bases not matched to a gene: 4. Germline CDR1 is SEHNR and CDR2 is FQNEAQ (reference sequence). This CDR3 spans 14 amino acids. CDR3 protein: CASSPTGGFGELFF. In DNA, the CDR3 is TGTGCCAGCAGCCCGACAGGGGGCTTCGGGGAGCTGTTTTTT.

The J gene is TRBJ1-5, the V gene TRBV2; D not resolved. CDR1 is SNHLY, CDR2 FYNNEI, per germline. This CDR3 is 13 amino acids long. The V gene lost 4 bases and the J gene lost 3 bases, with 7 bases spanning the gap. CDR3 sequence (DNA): TGTGCCAGCAGTGGACTGTACAATCAGCCCCAGCATTTT. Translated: CASSGLYNQPQHF. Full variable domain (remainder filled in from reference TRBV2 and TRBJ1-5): EPEVTQTPSHQVTQMGQEVILRCVPISNHLYFYWYRQILGQKVEFLVSFYNNEISEKSEIFDDQFSVERPDGSNFTLKIRSTKLEDSAMYFCASSGLYNQPQHFGDGTRLSIL.

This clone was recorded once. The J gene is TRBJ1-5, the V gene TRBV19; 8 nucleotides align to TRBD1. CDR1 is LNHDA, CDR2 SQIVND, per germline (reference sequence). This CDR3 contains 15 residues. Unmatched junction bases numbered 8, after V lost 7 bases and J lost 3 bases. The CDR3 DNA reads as TGTGCCAGTAAGCTGACAGGGGTTACCAATCAGCCCCAGCATTTT. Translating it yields CASKLTGVTNQPQHF.

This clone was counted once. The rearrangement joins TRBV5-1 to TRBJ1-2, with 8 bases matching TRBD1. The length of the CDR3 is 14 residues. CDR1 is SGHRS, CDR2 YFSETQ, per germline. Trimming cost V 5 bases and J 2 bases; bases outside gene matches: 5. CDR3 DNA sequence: TGCGCCAGCAGACAGGGGGTTGGCAACTATGGCTACACCTTC. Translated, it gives CASRQGVGNYGYTF.

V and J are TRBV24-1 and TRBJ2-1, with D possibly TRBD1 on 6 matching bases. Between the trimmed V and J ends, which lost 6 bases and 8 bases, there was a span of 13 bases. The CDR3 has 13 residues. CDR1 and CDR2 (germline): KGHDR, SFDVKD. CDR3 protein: CATSNAQGHEQFF. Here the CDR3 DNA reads TGTGCCACCAGTAATGCACAGGGCCATGAGCAGTTCTTC.

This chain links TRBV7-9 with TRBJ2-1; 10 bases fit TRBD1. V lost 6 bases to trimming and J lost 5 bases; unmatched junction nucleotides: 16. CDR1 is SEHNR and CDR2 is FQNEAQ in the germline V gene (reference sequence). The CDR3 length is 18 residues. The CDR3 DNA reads TGTGCCAGCAGGCCCCCCGGGACAGGGGCGCTAAATAACAATGAGCAGTTCTTC. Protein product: CASRPPGTGALNNNEQFF.

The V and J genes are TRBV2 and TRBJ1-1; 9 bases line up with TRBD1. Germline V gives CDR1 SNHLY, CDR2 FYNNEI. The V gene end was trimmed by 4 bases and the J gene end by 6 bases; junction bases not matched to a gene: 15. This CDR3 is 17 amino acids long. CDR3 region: CASSGRDREGGGPEAFF. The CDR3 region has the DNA TGTGCCAGCAGTGGCCGGGACAGGGAGGGAGGAGGCCCTGAAGCTTTCTTT. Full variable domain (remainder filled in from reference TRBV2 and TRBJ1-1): EPEVTQTPSHQVTQMGQEVILRCVPISNHLYFYWYRQILGQKVEFLVSFYNNEISEKSEIFDDQFSVERPDGSNFTLKIRSTKLEDSAMYFCASSGRDREGGGPEAFFGQGTRLTVV.

The CDR3 loop reads CASSIGQGVRGYTF. CDR3 nucleotides: TGTGCCAGCAGTATAGGACAGGGGGTTCGCGGCTACACCTTC. The rearrangement uses TRBV6-5 and TRBJ1-2; 10 bases agree with TRBD1. The trim removed 5 bases at V and 8 bases at J, leaving 8 bases unmatched. The length of the CDR3 is 14 residues. Per the germline V gene, CDR1 is MNHEY and CDR2 is SVGAGI.

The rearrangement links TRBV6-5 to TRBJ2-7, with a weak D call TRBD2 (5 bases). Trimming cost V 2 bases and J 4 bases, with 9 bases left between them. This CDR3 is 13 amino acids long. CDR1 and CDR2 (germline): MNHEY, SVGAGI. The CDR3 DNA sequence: TGTGCCAGCAGTTACGAGGGAACATACGAGCAGTACTTC. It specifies CASSYEGTYEQYF.

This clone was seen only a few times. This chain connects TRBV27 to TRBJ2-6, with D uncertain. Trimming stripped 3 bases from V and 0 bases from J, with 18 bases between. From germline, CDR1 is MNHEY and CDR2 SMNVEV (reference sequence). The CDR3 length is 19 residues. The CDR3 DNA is TGTGCCAGCAGTTTCCGAACGGCAGGCGCCGACTCTGGGGCCAACGTCCTGACTTTC. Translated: CASSFRTAGADSGANVLTF.